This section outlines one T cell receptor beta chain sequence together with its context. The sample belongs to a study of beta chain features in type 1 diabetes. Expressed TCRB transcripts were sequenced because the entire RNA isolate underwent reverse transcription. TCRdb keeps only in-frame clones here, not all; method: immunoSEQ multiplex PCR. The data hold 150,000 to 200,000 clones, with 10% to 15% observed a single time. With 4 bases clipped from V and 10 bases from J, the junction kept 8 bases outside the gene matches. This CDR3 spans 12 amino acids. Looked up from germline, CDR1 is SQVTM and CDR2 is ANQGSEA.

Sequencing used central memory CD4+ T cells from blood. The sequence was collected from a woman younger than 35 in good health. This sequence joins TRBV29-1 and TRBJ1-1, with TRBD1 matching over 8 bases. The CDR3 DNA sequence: TGCAGCGTTGGACAACAGGGGGAAGGAGCTTTCTTT. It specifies CSVGQQGEGAFF.